Presented here are 13 T cell receptor beta chains from one specimen sequenced in a study of beta chain features in type 1 diabetes. Findings and limits, study-wide: Among all four CD4+ subsets, Type 1 diabetes patients had TCRB CDR3s that were moderately but significantly shorter.

These receptors have no known antigen. TCRB transcripts that were expressed got sequenced, as all of the isolated RNA had been reverse transcribed. TCRdb keeps only in-frame clones here, not all; method: immunoSEQ multiplex PCR. The table includes some 660,000 clones, about 14% detected once. Material for sequencing was naive CD4+ T cells from blood. The receptors derive from a man between 18 and 29 years old with type 1 diabetes.

For the CDR3, the DNA is TGCAGCGCAGCGAGCGGACAGAGCACAGATACGCAGTATTTT. This gives the protein CSAASGQSTDTQYF. The V and J genes are TRBV29-1 and TRBJ2-3; D might be TRBD1 (6 bases). The CDR3 is 14 residues long. Trimming removed 7 bases at V and 0 bases at J, with 14 bases between. Germline V gene sequence: CDR1 SQVTM, CDR2 ANQGSEA.

The CDR3 loop reads CASRDDTERVYEQYF. The CDR3 bases are TGTGCCAGCAGAGACGACACAGAGAGAGTTTACGAGCAGTACTTC. The chain is built from TRBV6-6 and TRBJ2-7; D unresolved. This CDR3 has 15 residues. Trimming removed 6 bases at V and 4 bases at J, with 19 bases between. From germline, CDR1 is MNHNY and CDR2 SVGAGI (reference sequence).

This clone was recorded a few times. This CDR3 is also generated by other DNA sequences in the sample. The rearrangement uses TRBV5-1 and TRBJ2-5, with D uncertain. Germline CDR1 is SGHRS and CDR2 is YFSETQ. The V gene lost 3 bases and the J gene lost 1 base, with 4 bases spanning the gap. This CDR3 is 12 amino acids long. CDR3 amino acids: CASSYPQETQYF. CDR3 DNA: TGCGCCAGCAGCTACCCCCAAGAGACCCAGTACTTC.

This clone has only a few counts. CDR3: CASSSISRLAKNIQYF. In DNA form, the CDR3 reads TGTGCCAGCAGCTCCATATCTCGGCTAGCCAAAAACATTCAGTACTTC. This rearrangement joins TRBV13 to TRBJ2-4; no definite D call. Deletions cut 4 bases from V and 0 bases from J, with 13 bases between. This CDR3 region has 16 residues. CDR1 and CDR2 (germline): PRHDT, FYEKMQ (reference sequence).

The J gene is TRBJ1-2, the V gene TRBV29-1; unclear D gene. This CDR3 spans 11 amino acids. Germline V gene data show CDR1 as SQVTM and CDR2 as ANQGSEA. Trimming took off 7 bases at V and 2 bases at J, with 8 bases between the two ends. CDR3 amino acids: CSAGENYGYTF. In DNA form, the CDR3 reads TGCAGCGCCGGGGAGAACTATGGCTACACCTTC.

This clone was seen only a few times. The chain links TRBV10-3 to TRBJ2-7; the D is unclear. The CDR3 loop spans 11 amino acids. CDR1 is ENHRY and CDR2 is SYGVKD in the germline V gene. Between the trimmed V and J ends, which lost 6 bases and 4 bases, there was a span of 7 bases. In DNA, the CDR3 is TGTGCCATCAGCGAAGAATACGAGCAGTACTTC. Residues: CAISEEYEQYF.

This clone was counted at least ten times. This chain links TRBV21-1 with TRBJ2-3; no check of the table's D call, TRBD2, against the DNA was made. TRBV21-1 is a pseudogene locus. CDR3 size: 11 residues. CDR3 DNA: TGTGCCAGCATCTTTGAGCGTCCGCAGTATTTT. Residues: CASIFERPQYF.

V is TRBV18 and J is TRBJ2-3; 9 positions agree with TRBD1. The CDR3 is 16 amino acids. Trimming removed 2 bases from V and 4 bases from J; junction bases left unmatched: 7. CDR1 and CDR2 (germline): KGHSH, LQKENI. The CDR3 here is CASSPVRTGAADTQYF. Written as DNA, the CDR3 is TGTGCCAGCTCACCAGTCAGGACAGGGGCTGCAGATACGCAGTATTTT. Together with reference TRBV18 and TRBJ2-3, the CDR3 gives the full variable domain: NAGVMQNPRHLVRRRGQEARLRCSPMKGHSHVYWYRQLPEEGLKFMVYLQKENIIDESGMPKERFSAEFPKEGPSILRIQQVVRGDSAAYFCASSPVRTGAADTQYFGPGTRLTVL.

The chain joins TRBV5-6 to TRBJ2-3; D gene uncertain. The V end was cut by 4 bases, the J end by 6 bases, with 9 bases between. This CDR3 region has 12 residues. Germline V gene lookup returns CDR1 SGHDT and CDR2 YYEEEE. The CDR3 here is CASSPRLDTQYF. The CDR3, as DNA: TGTGCCAGCAGCCCTCGGCTGGATACGCAGTATTTT.

The chain combines TRBV5-1 with TRBJ1-2; 8 nucleotides agree with TRBD1. CDR3 length equals 14 residues. Looked up from germline, CDR1 is SGHRS and CDR2 is YFSETQ. With 4 bases clipped from V and 6 bases from J, the junction kept 8 bases outside the gene matches. CDR3 loop: CASSPGQGRDGYTF. The CDR3 region has the DNA TGCGCCAGCAGCCCTGGACAGGGAAGGGATGGCTACACCTTC.

This clone was seen once. The chain links TRBV5-4 to TRBJ2-3, with D perhaps matching TRBD2 (6 bases). V shed 7 bases and J shed 5 bases, with 14 bases lying between them. Germline CDR1 is SGHNT and CDR2 is YYREEE (reference sequence). The CDR3 covers 13 residues. The CDR3 sequence is CASLGSGGDTQYF. DNA for the CDR3: TGTGCCAGCTTGGGCTCCGGGGGAGATACGCAGTATTTT.

This clone was recorded a few times. V gene TRBV6-5 combines with J gene TRBJ2-7, with a possible D match to TRBD2 (5 bases). In germline, CDR1 is MNHEY, CDR2 SVGAGI. The V and J ends lost 4 bases and 0 bases respectively, with 10 bases between them. The CDR3 runs 14 residues. The CDR3 here is CASSSTSPSYEQYF. The CDR3, as DNA: TGTGCCAGCAGTTCAACTAGTCCCTCCTACGAGCAGTACTTC.

A note on this clone: Relative to the germline gene, one junction end is altered; a read error may explain this. CDR3 DNA: TGCGCCAGCAGCTTGGAGGGCCCGACAGGGTGGCACTTC. Translation: CASSLEGPTGWHF. The genes are TRBV5-1 and TRBJ2-4, with TRBD1 matching over 7 bases. The CDR3 sequence is 13 residues long. Germline V gives CDR1 SGHRS, CDR2 YFSETQ.